The 29 T cell receptor beta chains in this list originate from one sample, sequenced in a study of shared clonotypes between healthy human individuals. Assay: immunoSEQ multiplex PCR; the TCRdb copy retains only in-frame clones and omits some. The table includes 2 million to 2.5 million clones, approximately 94% detected once. In the naive CD8 group, cells lacked CD45RO and were positively selected for CCR7, so terminally differentiated effector memory CD45RA+ cells were left out. The specimen sequenced was naive CD8+ T cells sorted from blood. The origin of the receptors is a young man in good health.

The chain recombines TRBV6-6 with TRBJ2-3; the D gene is possibly TRBD2 (6 bases). The CDR3 loop spans 14 amino acids. CDR1 MNHNY and CDR2 SVGAGI come from the germline V gene (reference sequence). Trimming stripped 2 bases from V and 11 bases from J, with 17 bases between. CDR3: CASSYTDSGIEQYF. The DNA for the CDR3 is TGTGCCAGCAGTTACACAGATAGCGGTATCGAGCAGTATTTT.

This CDR3 reads CASTATETLGITEAFF. CDR3 bases: TGTGCCAGCACCGCGACAGAAACCCTCGGGATCACTGAAGCTTTCTTT. This chain uses TRBV9 with TRBJ1-1; D is perhaps TRBD1 (5 bases). The V gene lost 6 bases and the J gene lost 4 bases, with 22 bases spanning the gap. Germline CDR1 and CDR2: SGDLS and YYNGEE. This CDR3 is 16 amino acids long.

This sequence joins TRBV5-4 and TRBJ2-3; unclear D gene. This CDR3 spans 14 amino acids. Trimming stripped 2 bases from V and 2 bases from J, with 9 bases between. Germline V gene lookup returns CDR1 SGHNT and CDR2 YYREEE (reference sequence). CDR3 protein: CASSLGTDTDTQYF. The CDR3 DNA reads TGTGCCAGCAGCTTAGGTACAGACACAGATACGCAGTATTTT.

This rearrangement joins TRBV7-9 to TRBJ1-2, with TRBD1 matching over 9 bases. Germline lookup yields CDR1 SEHNR and CDR2 FQNEAQ (reference sequence). This CDR3 has 15 residues. Trimming took 2 bases from V and 3 from J; bases not matched to a gene: 4. The CDR3 sequence: CASSLWDRVDYGYTF. In DNA form, the CDR3 reads TGTGCCAGCAGCTTATGGGACAGGGTGGACTATGGCTACACCTTC.

The rearrangement joins TRBV27 to TRBJ2-3, with D unclear. Germline V lookup: CDR1 MNHEY, CDR2 SMNVEV (reference sequence). This CDR3 contains 12 residues. The V end lost 4 bases, the J end lost 14 bases, and 16 bases lay between the germline ends. CDR3 in amino acids: CASSYGPRTWYF. The CDR3 region has the DNA TGTGCCAGCAGTTACGGACCAAGGACGTGGTATTTT.

The rearrangement joins TRBV4-1 to TRBJ2-1; D is perhaps TRBD1 (5 bases). Trimming pared 2 bases from V and 6 bases from J, leaving 14 bases between. This CDR3 region has 15 residues. The germline CDR1 and CDR2 sequences are MGHRA and YSYEKL. The chain's CDR3 is CASSQQVGLLNEQFF. The CDR3 DNA reads as TGCGCCAGCAGCCAACAAGTGGGGCTTCTCAATGAGCAGTTCTTC.

The CDR3 nucleotides read TGTGCCAGCAGCCCTCGCCCGGGACATCCCGAGCAGTACTTC. Its protein is CASSPRPGHPEQYF. The chain employs TRBV11-2 and TRBJ2-7, with a possible D match to TRBD1 (6 bases). The germline CDR1 and CDR2 sequences are SGHAT and FQNNGV. The V end lost 5 bases, the J end lost 6 bases, and 17 bases lay between the germline ends. This CDR3 is 14 amino acids long.

This clone was seen only once. The chain carries TRBV6-6 and TRBJ2-7, with no clear D. V was pared by 0 bases and J by 4 bases, with 7 bases between. The CDR3 totals 13 residues. Germline V gene data show CDR1 as MNHNY and CDR2 as SVGAGI (reference sequence). The CDR3 here is CASSYSRNYEQYF. Written as DNA, the CDR3 is TGTGCCAGCAGTTACTCGAGAAATTACGAGCAGTACTTC.

The chain recombines TRBV27 with TRBJ1-2; TRBD1 might be the D (5 bases). The CDR3 sequence is 14 residues long. The V gene's germline CDR1 is MNHEY and CDR2 SMNVEV (reference sequence). Trimming pared 5 bases from V and 4 bases from J, leaving 14 bases between. CDR3 nucleotides: TGTGCCAGCAGTCAATGGGGGGGGATCTATGGCTACACCTTC. It translates to CASSQWGGIYGYTF.

CDR3 nucleotide sequence: TGCGCCAGCAGCTATGACAGGGGTGGCGAGCAGTACTTC. Its protein is CASSYDRGGEQYF. The genes are TRBV5-1 and TRBJ2-7; 8 bases align to TRBD1. Per the germline V gene, CDR1 is SGHRS and CDR2 is YFSETQ. CDR3 length equals 13 residues. V gave up 3 bases and J gave up 6 bases; unmatched junction bases: 5.

The J gene is TRBJ2-7, the V gene TRBV9; 7 nucleotides line up with TRBD2. The V gene end was trimmed by 4 bases and the J gene end by 2 bases; junction bases not matched to a gene: 9. The CDR3 totals 15 residues. Germline CDR1 reads SGDLS; CDR2 reads YYNGEE. The CDR3 spells CASSPFSGTTYEQYF. CDR3 DNA: TGTGCCAGCAGCCCTTTCAGCGGGACCACCTACGAGCAGTACTTC.

The count of this clone is one. The same CDR3 is also encoded by other DNA sequences in this sample. This chain uses TRBV13 with TRBJ1-1, with no clear D. CDR3 size: 13 residues. In germline, CDR1 is PRHDT, CDR2 FYEKMQ (reference sequence). V dropped 0 bases and J dropped 6 bases, with 8 bases sitting between them. CDR3 in amino acids: CASSLGPGAEAFF. The CDR3 DNA sequence: TGTGCCAGCAGCTTAGGGCCGGGCGCTGAAGCTTTCTTT.

The V and J genes are TRBV28 and TRBJ2-3; D perhaps matches TRBD1 (6 bases). Trimming shortened V by 2 bases and J by 2 bases, and 8 bases separated the two germline ends. Germline V gene lookup returns CDR1 MDHEN and CDR2 SYDVKM. This CDR3 contains 14 residues. This CDR3 is CASSLDRYTDTQYF. The DNA of the CDR3 is TGTGCCAGCAGTTTAGACAGGTACACAGATACGCAGTATTTT.

Regarding this clone: Other DNA sequences within the sample encode an identical CDR3. The V and J genes are TRBV7-6 and TRBJ2-7; D may be TRBD2 (5 bases). The CDR3 covers 13 residues. Trimming shortened V by 2 bases and J by 2 bases, and 7 bases separated the two germline ends. Germline V gene data show CDR1 as SGHVS and CDR2 as FNYEAQ. CDR3 sequence: CASSLHGAYEQYF. DNA of the CDR3: TGTGCCAGCAGCTTACACGGGGCCTACGAGCAGTACTTC. The full variable domain, completed using reference TRBV7-6 and TRBJ2-7, is GAGVSQSPRYKVTKRGQDVALRCDPISGHVSLYWYRQALGQGPEFLTYFNYEAQQDKSGLPNDRFSAERPEGSISTLTIQRTEQRDSAMYRCASSLHGAYEQYFGPGTRLTVT.

A word on this clone: This CDR3 is also generated by other DNA sequences in the sample. The CDR3 DNA follows: TGTGCCAGCAGCGTAGCCACAGGGTCCTACGAGCAGTACTTC. Its translation: CASSVATGSYEQYF. This chain uses TRBV9 with TRBJ2-7; tentative D call: TRBD1 (6 bases). V lost 0 bases, J lost 1 base, and 8 bases lay in between. The CDR3 runs to 14 residues. CDR1 is SGDLS, CDR2 YYNGEE, per germline.

Details on this clone: The junction differs from germline at one of its ends, possibly a read error. Other nucleotide sequences from this sample produce the same CDR3. V usage is TRBV28 and J usage is TRBJ2-1, with TRBD2 as a possible D gene (6 bases). Germline V CDR1 and CDR2: MDHEN, SYDVKM. The CDR3 covers 14 residues. The CDR3 DNA reads TGTGCCAGCAATGTGGGGGGTGACGACAACGAGCAGTTCTTC. Translation gives CASNVGGDDNEQFF.

The CDR3 DNA sequence: TGTGCCACCCAGAGAGGGGATGACACTGAAGCTTTCTTT. Its translation is CATQRGDDTEAFF. The J gene is TRBJ1-1, the V gene TRBV6-1; D may be TRBD1 (5 bases). Germline V CDR1 and CDR2: MNHNS, SASEGT. Trimming stripped 10 bases from V and 3 bases from J, with 15 bases between. CDR3 size: 13 residues.

This clone was observed once. The rearrangement uses TRBV23-1 and TRBJ2-7, with a tentative D call TRBD2 (6 bases). TRBV23-1 is annotated as an ORF whose role is uncertain. The CDR3 covers 14 residues. V was shortened by 2 bases and J by 6 bases, with 14 bases between the two germline ends. The CDR3 loop reads CASSQPPGGSEQYF. CDR3 nucleotide sequence: TGCGCCAGCAGTCAACCGCCTGGGGGGAGCGAGCAGTACTTC.

This chain links TRBV11-2 with TRBJ1-6; 9 positions match TRBD1. The CDR3 spans 15 residues. From germline, CDR1 is SGHAT and CDR2 FQNNGV. The trim removed 5 bases at V and 7 bases at J, leaving 6 bases unmatched. The CDR3, as DNA: TGTGCCAGCAGCAGCTGGACAGGGGAGAATTCACCCCTCCACTTT. It codes for CASSSWTGENSPLHF.

The chain is built from TRBV5-4 and TRBJ1-2, with 7 bases matching TRBD1. After removal of 3 bases from V and 6 bases from J, the junction contained 11 bases not matched to a gene. This CDR3 comprises 15 residues. CDR1 is SGHNT, CDR2 YYREEE, per germline (reference sequence). The CDR3 reads CASSWGGGTGDGYTF. CDR3 DNA sequence: TGTGCCAGCAGCTGGGGAGGGGGCACAGGAGATGGCTACACCTTC.

V usage is TRBV14 and J usage is TRBJ2-7; D gene ambiguous. There are 15 residues in the CDR3. Germline CDR1 is SGHDN and CDR2 is FVKESK. V was pared by 0 bases and J by 1 base, with 10 bases between. CDR3 sequence reads: CASSQEGSWSYEQYF. In nucleotides, the CDR3 is TGTGCCAGCAGCCAAGAAGGCAGTTGGTCCTACGAGCAGTACTTC.

The chain joins TRBV5-4 to TRBJ1-1; tentatively, D is TRBD1 (6 bases). With 2 bases removed from V and 3 bases from J, the gap between germline ends came to 11 bases. The length of the CDR3 is 14 residues. The germline gives CDR1 SGHNT, CDR2 YYREEE (reference sequence). CDR3 in amino acids: CASSFVAGDTEAFF. CDR3 in DNA: TGTGCCAGCAGCTTTGTGGCAGGGGACACTGAAGCTTTCTTT.

This chain uses TRBV6-6 with TRBJ2-3; possible D gene TRBD2, 6 bases. The ends were cut back, 0 bases at V and 8 bases at J, with 6 bases in the middle. This CDR3 is 12 amino acids long. Looked up from germline, CDR1 is MNHNY and CDR2 is SVGAGI (reference sequence). CDR3 in amino acids: CASSYSEGTQYF. The CDR3 DNA sequence: TGTGCCAGCAGTTACTCGGAGGGTACGCAGTATTTT.

This chain connects TRBV9 to TRBJ2-1, with TRBD2 matching over 8 bases. The CDR3 totals 16 residues. Germline V CDR1 and CDR2: SGDLS, YYNGEE. V lost 4 bases and J lost 1; bases outside the gene matches: 7. This CDR3 reads CASSPQAGASYNEQFF. DNA of the CDR3: TGTGCCAGCAGCCCACAAGCGGGAGCGTCCTACAATGAGCAGTTCTTC.

Notes on this clone: Other DNA sequences in the sample encode the same CDR3. The V gene is TRBV19, the J gene TRBJ2-7; no clear D gene. CDR1 and CDR2 from the germline V gene are LNHDA and SQIVND (reference sequence). V dropped 3 bases and J dropped 1 base, with 7 bases sitting between them. This CDR3 is built from 13 residues. The CDR3 region is CASSIDTSYEQYF. The CDR3, as DNA: TGTGCCAGTAGTATCGACACGTCCTACGAGCAGTACTTC.

The table lists this clone with a few counts. Other nucleotide sequences from this sample produce the same CDR3. J is TRBJ1-5 and V is TRBV27; TRBD1 matches at 7 bases. The ends lost 2 bases at V and 3 bases at J; junction bases unmatched: 1. CDR1 MNHEY and CDR2 SMNVEV come from the germline V gene (reference sequence). This CDR3 has 14 amino acids. CDR3 DNA sequence: TGTGCCAGCAGTTTACAGGGGGACAATCAGCCCCAGCATTTT. Its protein is CASSLQGDNQPQHF.

This clone was picked up one time. This rearrangement joins TRBV9 to TRBJ2-1, with 9 bases lining up with TRBD2. The CDR3 sequence is 15 residues long. Trimming at V came to 0 bases and at J to 8 bases, leaving 6 bases not matched to a gene. Germline lookup yields CDR1 SGDLS and CDR2 YYNGEE. The CDR3 sequence: CASSVVAGENHEQFF. In DNA form, the CDR3 reads TGTGCCAGCAGCGTAGTAGCGGGAGAAAACCATGAGCAGTTCTTC.

This chain joins TRBV7-9 and TRBJ2-3; possible D gene TRBD1, 5 bases. This CDR3 spans 17 amino acids. Trimming took 5 bases from V and 0 from J, leaving 18 bases between them. CDR1 and CDR2 from the germline V gene are SEHNR and FQNEAQ (reference sequence). CDR3 bases: TGTGCCAGCAGCCCACTCGAGACAGTCACTAGCACAGATACGCAGTATTTT. It yields the protein CASSPLETVTSTDTQYF.

The chain uses TRBV5-6 and TRBJ1-1; no clear D. The CDR3 has 13 residues. Germline V CDR1 and CDR2: SGHDT, YYEEEE. V gave up 4 bases and J gave up 1 base, with 8 bases separating them. The CDR3 DNA reads TGTGCCAGCAGCGGCCTAACGAACACTGAAGCTTTCTTT. Protein product: CASSGLTNTEAFF.